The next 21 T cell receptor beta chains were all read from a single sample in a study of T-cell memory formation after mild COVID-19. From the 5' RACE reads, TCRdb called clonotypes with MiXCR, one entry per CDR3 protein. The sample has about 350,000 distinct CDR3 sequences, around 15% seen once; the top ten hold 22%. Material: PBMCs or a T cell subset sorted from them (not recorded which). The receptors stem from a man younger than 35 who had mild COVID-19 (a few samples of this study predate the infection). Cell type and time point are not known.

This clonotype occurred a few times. CDR3 DNA: TGTGCCAGCAGTCCCCTCGGGGGGGTCCAGCCCCAGCATTTT. This codes for CASSPLGGVQPQHF. The chain is built from TRBV12-3 or TRBV12-4 and TRBJ1-5; a weak D match, TRBD1 (5 bases). There are 14 residues in the CDR3. V was pared by 5 bases and J by 7 bases, with 15 bases between.

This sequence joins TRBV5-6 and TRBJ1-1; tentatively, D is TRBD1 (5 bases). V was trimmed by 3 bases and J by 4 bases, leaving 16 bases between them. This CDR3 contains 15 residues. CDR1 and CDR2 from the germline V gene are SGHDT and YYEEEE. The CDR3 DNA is TGTGCCAGCAGCTCCGGGGGTGTAGGTGGCACTGAAGCTTTCTTT. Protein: CASSSGGVGGTEAFF.

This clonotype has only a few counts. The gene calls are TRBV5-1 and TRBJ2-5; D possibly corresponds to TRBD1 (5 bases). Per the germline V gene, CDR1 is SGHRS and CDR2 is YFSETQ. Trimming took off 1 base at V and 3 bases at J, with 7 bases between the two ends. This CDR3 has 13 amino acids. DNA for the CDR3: TGCGCCAGCAGCTTGCTCAGGGAAGAGACCCAGTACTTC. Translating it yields CASSLLREETQYF.

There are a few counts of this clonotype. The CDR3 sequence is CASSPGPGQSNSPLHF. The DNA for the CDR3 is TGTGCCAGCAGCCCGGGTCCGGGACAGTCAAATTCACCCCTCCACTTT. The rearrangement joins TRBV5-4 to TRBJ1-6; 7 positions agree with TRBD1. V lost 4 bases, J lost 7 bases, and 11 bases stayed unmatched. The CDR3 extends over 16 amino acids. Germline values: CDR1 SGHNT, CDR2 YYREEE (reference sequence).

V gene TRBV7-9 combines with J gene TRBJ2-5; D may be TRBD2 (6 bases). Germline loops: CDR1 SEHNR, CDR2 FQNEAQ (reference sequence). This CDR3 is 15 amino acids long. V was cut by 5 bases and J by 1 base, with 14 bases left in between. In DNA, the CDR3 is TGTGCCAGCAGCCAGGCCGGAGGGTTCCAAGAGACCCAGTACTTC. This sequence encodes CASSQAGGFQETQYF.

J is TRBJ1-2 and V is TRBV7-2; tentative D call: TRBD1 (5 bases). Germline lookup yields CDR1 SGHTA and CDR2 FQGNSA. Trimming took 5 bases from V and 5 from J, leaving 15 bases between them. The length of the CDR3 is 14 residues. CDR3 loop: CASSRGLGGYGYTF. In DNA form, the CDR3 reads TGTGCCAGCAGCCGTGGTCTGGGGGGTTATGGCTACACCTTC.

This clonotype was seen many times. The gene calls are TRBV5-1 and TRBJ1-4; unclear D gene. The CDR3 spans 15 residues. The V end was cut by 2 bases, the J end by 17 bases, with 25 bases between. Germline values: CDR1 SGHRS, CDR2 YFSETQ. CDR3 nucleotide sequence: TGCGCCAGCAGCTTCCACCCGTCGGCAGGTCGGGCGCGTTTTTTT. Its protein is CASSFHPSAGRARFF.

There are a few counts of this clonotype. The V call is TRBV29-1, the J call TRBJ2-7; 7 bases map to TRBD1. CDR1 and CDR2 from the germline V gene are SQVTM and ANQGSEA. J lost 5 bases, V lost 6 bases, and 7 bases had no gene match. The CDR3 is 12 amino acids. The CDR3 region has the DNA TGCAGCGTGCTAACAGGGGAAGACGAGCAGTACGTC. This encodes CSVLTGEDEQYV.

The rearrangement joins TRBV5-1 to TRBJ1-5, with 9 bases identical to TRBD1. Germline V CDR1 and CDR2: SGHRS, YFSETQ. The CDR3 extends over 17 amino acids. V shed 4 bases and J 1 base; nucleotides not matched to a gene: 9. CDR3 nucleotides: TGCGCCAGCAGCAGGGACAGGGCGGGTATAAGCAATCAGCCCCAGCATTTT. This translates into CASSRDRAGISNQPQHF.

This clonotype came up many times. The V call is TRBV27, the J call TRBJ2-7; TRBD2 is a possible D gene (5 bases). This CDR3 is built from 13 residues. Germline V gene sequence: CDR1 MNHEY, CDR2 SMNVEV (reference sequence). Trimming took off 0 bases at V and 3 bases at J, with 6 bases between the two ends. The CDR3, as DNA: TGTGCCAGCAGTTTATCCGGGGACTACGAGCAGTACGTC. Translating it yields CASSLSGDYEQYV.

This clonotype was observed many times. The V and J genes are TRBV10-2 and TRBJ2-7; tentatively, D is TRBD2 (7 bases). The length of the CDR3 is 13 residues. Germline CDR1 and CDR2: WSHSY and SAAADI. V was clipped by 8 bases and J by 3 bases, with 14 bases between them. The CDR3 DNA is TGCGCCAGCGCGTGGGGGGGGCTCTACGAGCAGTACTTC. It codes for CASAWGGLYEQYF.

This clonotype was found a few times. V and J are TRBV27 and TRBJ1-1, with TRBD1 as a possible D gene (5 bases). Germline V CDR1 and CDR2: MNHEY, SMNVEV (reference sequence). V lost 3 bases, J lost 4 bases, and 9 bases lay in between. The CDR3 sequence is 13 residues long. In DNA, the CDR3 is TGTGCCAGCAGTTTTGGGGCGAGCACTGAAGCTTTCTTT. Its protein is CASSFGASTEAFF.

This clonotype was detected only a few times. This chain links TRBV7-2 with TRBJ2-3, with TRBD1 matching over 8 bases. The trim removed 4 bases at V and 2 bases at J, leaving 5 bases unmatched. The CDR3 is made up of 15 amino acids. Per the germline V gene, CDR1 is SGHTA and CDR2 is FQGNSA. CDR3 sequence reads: CASSSWTGSTDTQYF. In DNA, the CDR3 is TGTGCCAGCAGCTCGTGGACAGGGTCCACAGATACGCAGTATTTT.

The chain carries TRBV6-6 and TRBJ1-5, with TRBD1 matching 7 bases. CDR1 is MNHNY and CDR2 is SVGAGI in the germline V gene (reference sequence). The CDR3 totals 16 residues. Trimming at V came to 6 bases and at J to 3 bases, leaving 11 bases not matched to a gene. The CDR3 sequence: CASSSPSGGINQPQHF. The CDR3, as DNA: TGTGCCAGCAGCAGTCCGTCAGGGGGAATCAATCAGCCCCAGCATTTT.

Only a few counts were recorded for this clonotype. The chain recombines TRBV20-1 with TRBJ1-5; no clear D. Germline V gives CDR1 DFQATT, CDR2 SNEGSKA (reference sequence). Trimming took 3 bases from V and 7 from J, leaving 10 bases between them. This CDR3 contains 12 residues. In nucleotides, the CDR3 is TGCAGTGCTAGTGGTGGTGAGCAGCCCCAGCATTTT. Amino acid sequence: CSASGGEQPQHF.

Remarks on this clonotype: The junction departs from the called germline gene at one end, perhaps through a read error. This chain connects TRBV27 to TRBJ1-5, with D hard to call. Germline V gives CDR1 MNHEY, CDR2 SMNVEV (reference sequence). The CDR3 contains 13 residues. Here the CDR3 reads CASRFLGSQPQHF. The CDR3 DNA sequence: TGTGCCAGCCGTTTTCTGGGGTCGCAGCCCCAGCATTTT.

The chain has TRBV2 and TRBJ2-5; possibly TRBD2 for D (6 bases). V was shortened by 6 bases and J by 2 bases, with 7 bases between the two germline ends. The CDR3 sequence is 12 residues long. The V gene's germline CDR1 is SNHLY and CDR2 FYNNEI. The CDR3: CASRGRQETQYF. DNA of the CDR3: TGTGCCAGCAGAGGGAGGCAAGAGACCCAGTACTTC.

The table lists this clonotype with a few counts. CDR3 nucleotide sequence: TGTGCCACCAGGGGGGCGTTGACTTCGCACCCCTTGAATGGCTACACCTTC. It is translated as CATRGALTSHPLNGYTF. This chain uses TRBV2 with TRBJ1-2; TRBD1 matches 7 bases. The V gene end was trimmed by 10 bases and the J gene end by 6 bases; junction bases not matched to a gene: 23. Germline V lookup: CDR1 SNHLY, CDR2 FYNNEI. The CDR3 runs to 17 residues.

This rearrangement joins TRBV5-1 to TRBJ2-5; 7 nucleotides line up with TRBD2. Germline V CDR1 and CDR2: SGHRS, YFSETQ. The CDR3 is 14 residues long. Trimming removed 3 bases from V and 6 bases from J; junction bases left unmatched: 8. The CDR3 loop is CASSSSGGLKTQYF. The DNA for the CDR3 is TGCGCCAGCAGCTCTTCCGGGGGGTTGAAGACCCAGTACTTC.

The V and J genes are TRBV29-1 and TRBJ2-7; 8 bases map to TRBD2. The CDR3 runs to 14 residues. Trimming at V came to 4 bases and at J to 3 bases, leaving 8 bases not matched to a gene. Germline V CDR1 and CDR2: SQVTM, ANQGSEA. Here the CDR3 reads CSVVVPGGGYEQYV. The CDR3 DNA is TGCAGCGTTGTAGTCCCGGGAGGGGGCTACGAGCAGTACGTC.

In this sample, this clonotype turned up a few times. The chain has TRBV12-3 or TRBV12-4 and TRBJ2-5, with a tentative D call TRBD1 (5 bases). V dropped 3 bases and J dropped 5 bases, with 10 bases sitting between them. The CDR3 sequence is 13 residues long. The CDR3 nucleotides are TGTGCCAGCAGTTTCAGTGGGGCGGAGACCCAGTACTTC. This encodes CASSFSGAETQYF.